The 31 T cell receptor beta chains in this list originate from one sample, sequenced in a study of a mutant IDH1 vaccine in newly diagnosed glioma. Described time point: week 35, safety follow-up. One vaccine dose held 300 ug of mutant IDH1 20-mer peptide and came with topical imiquimod. For these TCRs, the target antigens are not known. Generated by immunoSEQ multiplex PCR, the TCRdb table keeps only in-frame clones and is missing some. Of tens of thousands of clones in the sample, less than 90% were seen once. The sequencing used PBMCs, collected from a glioma patient whose treatment included an IDH1 peptide vaccine. These receptors originate from a man aged 18 to 29 with glioma.

CDR3 in amino acids: CACHGTSGYEQYF. The CDR3 DNA follows: TGTGCCTGCCACGGGACTAGCGGATACGAGCAGTACTTC. The V call is TRBV30, the J call TRBJ2-7, with 11 bases lining up with TRBD2. The CDR3 consists of 13 residues. J lost 4 bases, V lost 6 bases, and 5 bases had no gene match. Per germline, CDR1 GTSNPN and CDR2 SVGIG (reference sequence). Variable domain in full (rest from reference TRBV30 and TRBJ2-7): SQTIHQWPATLVQPVGSPLSLECTVEGTSNPNLYWYRQAAGRGLQLLFYSVGIGQISSEVPQNLSASRPQDRQFILSSKKLLLSDSGFYLCACHGTSGYEQYFGPGTRLTVT.

This rearrangement joins TRBV5-1 to TRBJ1-1; D might be TRBD1 (5 bases). The V end was cut by 6 bases, the J end by 2 bases, with 14 bases between. CDR1 and CDR2 (germline): SGHRS, YFSETQ. CDR3 size: 14 residues. DNA for the CDR3: TGCGCCAGCAACCCGGGGGGGGGAAACACTGAAGCTTTCTTT. Translation gives CASNPGGGNTEAFF. The full variable domain, in which reference TRBV5-1 and TRBJ1-1 provide the parts outside the CDR3, is KAGVTQTPRYLIKTRGQQVTLSCSPISGHRSVSWYQQTPGQGLQFLFEYFSETQRNKGNFPGRFSGRQFSNSRSEMNVSTLELGDSALYLCASNPGGGNTEAFFGQGTRLTVV.

The gene calls are TRBV25-1 and TRBJ1-6; D unclear. The CDR3 runs 12 residues. With 4 bases removed from V and 7 bases from J, the gap between germline ends came to 5 bases. Germline V CDR1 and CDR2: MGHDK, SYGVNS. The CDR3 DNA reads TGTGCCAGCAGTGGAGGGAATTCACCCCTCCACTTT. This encodes CASSGGNSPLHF.

The rearrangement uses TRBV5-6 and TRBJ1-4; a weak D match, TRBD1 (5 bases). Germline lookup yields CDR1 SGHDT and CDR2 YYEEEE. V was trimmed by 5 bases and J by 8 bases, leaving 16 bases between them. This CDR3 is built from 14 residues. CDR3 loop: CASRLQGAGEKLFF. CDR3 bases: TGTGCCAGCAGACTGCAGGGAGCCGGGGAAAAACTGTTTTTT.

The V gene is TRBV9, the J gene TRBJ2-3, with 10 bases lining up with TRBD2. Looked up from germline, CDR1 is SGDLS and CDR2 is YYNGEE. This CDR3 spans 16 amino acids. The trim removed 1 base at V and 1 base at J, leaving 3 bases unmatched. The CDR3 here is CASSVRSGGGTDTQYF. In DNA, the CDR3 is TGTGCCAGCAGCGTAAGGAGCGGGGGGGGCACAGATACGCAGTATTTT.

The chain's CDR3 is CASRGPGEGADYGYTF. The CDR3 region has the DNA TGTGCCAGCAGGGGACCAGGGGAAGGGGCGGACTATGGCTACACCTTC. The chain combines TRBV6-4 with TRBJ1-2; TRBD1 might be the D (6 bases). V was clipped by 6 bases and J by 3 bases, with 20 bases between them. The CDR3 extends over 16 amino acids. CDR1 is MRHNA, CDR2 SNTAGT, per germline.

The CDR3 loop is CASTRGGVGIYGYTF. The CDR3 nucleotides read TGTGCCAGCACCCGCGGCGGGGTCGGAATCTATGGCTACACCTTC. This rearrangement joins TRBV5-4 to TRBJ1-2; the D is unclear. The CDR3 covers 15 residues. Trimming removed 6 bases from V and 4 bases from J, with 19 bases in between. CDR1 and CDR2 from the germline V gene are SGHNT and YYREEE (reference sequence). Variable domain in full (rest from reference TRBV5-4 and TRBJ1-2): ETGVTQSPTHLIKTRGQQVTLRCSSQSGHNTVSWYQQALGQGPQFIFQYYREEENGRGNFPPRFSGLQFPNYSSELNVNALELDDSALYLCASTRGGVGIYGYTFGSGTRLTVV.

The chain couples TRBV19 to TRBJ2-7; D tentatively reads TRBD1 or TRBD2 (5 bases each). In germline, CDR1 is LNHDA, CDR2 SQIVND (reference sequence). The CDR3 is 15 amino acids. V was pared by 1 base and J by 2 bases, with 12 bases between. CDR3 residues: CASSIGGQGAYEQYF. DNA of the CDR3: TGTGCCAGTAGTATAGGAGGGCAGGGAGCCTACGAGCAGTACTTC.

This sequence joins TRBV18 and TRBJ1-1, with D perhaps TRBD1 (6 bases). Deletions cut 3 bases from V and 4 bases from J, with 24 bases between. The CDR3 covers 18 residues. The germline CDR1 and CDR2 sequences are KGHSH and LQKENI. The CDR3 sequence: CASSPLDTGPQILTEAFF. The CDR3 DNA is TGTGCCAGCTCACCGCTAGATACAGGGCCCCAGATCCTCACTGAAGCTTTCTTT.

V is TRBV30 and J is TRBJ1-2, with unresolved D. CDR1 is GTSNPN, CDR2 SVGIG, per germline (reference sequence). V was pared by 3 bases and J by 0 bases, with 14 bases between. The CDR3 length is 15 residues. The CDR3 is CAWSPGRATNYGYTF. CDR3 nucleotide sequence: TGTGCCTGGAGCCCCGGGCGAGCAACTAACTATGGCTACACCTTC. Variable domain in full (rest from reference TRBV30 and TRBJ1-2): SQTIHQWPATLVQPVGSPLSLECTVEGTSNPNLYWYRQAAGRGLQLLFYSVGIGQISSEVPQNLSASRPQDRQFILSSKKLLLSDSGFYLCAWSPGRATNYGYTFGSGTRLTVV.

The J gene is TRBJ2-2, the V gene TRBV19, with D maybe TRBD1 (6 bases). Trimming took off 7 bases at V and 4 bases at J, with 13 bases between the two ends. This CDR3 has 14 residues. Germline CDR1 is LNHDA and CDR2 is SQIVND (reference sequence). CDR3 bases: TGTGCCAGTATGACCAGGGGCGGCACCGGGGAGCTGTTTTTT. This gives the protein CASMTRGGTGELFF.

The V and J genes are TRBV6-5 and TRBJ1-3; D gene ambiguous. V was trimmed by 6 bases and J by 4 bases, leaving 13 bases between them. Germline CDR1 reads MNHEY; CDR2 reads SVGAGI. The length of the CDR3 is 14 residues. The CDR3 spells CASRSPPYGNTIYF. The CDR3 DNA reads as TGTGCCAGCAGGTCTCCCCCGTACGGAAACACCATATATTTT.

This clone has a handful of counts. The chain has TRBV19 and TRBJ1-1; TRBD1 is a possible D gene (6 bases). The CDR3 consists of 13 residues. Germline V gene data show CDR1 as LNHDA and CDR2 as SQIVND (reference sequence). The V end lost 9 bases, the J end lost 2 bases, and 13 bases lay between the germline ends. The CDR3 DNA reads as TGTGCCAGCGCTGACAGGTTTAACACTGAAGCTTTCTTT. This gives the protein CASADRFNTEAFF.

The V call is TRBV23-1, the J call TRBJ2-7, with TRBD1 matching 10 bases. TRBV23-1 is labeled an ORF, and its function is uncertain. The CDR3 consists of 14 residues. The trim removed 6 bases at V and 5 bases at J, leaving 7 bases unmatched. The CDR3 coding sequence is TGCGCCAGCAGCCCAGGGACAGGGGCCCACGAGCAGTACTTC. Amino acids: CASSPGTGAHEQYF.

This sequence joins TRBV30 and TRBJ1-1, with D unclear. This CDR3 contains 14 residues. CDR1 is GTSNPN and CDR2 is SVGIG in the germline V gene (reference sequence). V lost 0 bases, J lost 4 bases, and 12 bases lay in between. CDR3 sequence (DNA): TGTGCCTGGAGTGTACGGCGATTCCTCACTGAAGCTTTCTTT. It specifies CAWSVRRFLTEAFF.

Turning to this clone: Distinct nucleotide sequences in the sample also encode this CDR3. The chain is built from TRBV7-2 and TRBJ2-2; D is undetermined. Trimming removed 4 bases at V and 0 bases at J, with 3 bases between. CDR3 size: 13 residues. Germline V CDR1 and CDR2: SGHTA, FQGNSA. CDR3 loop: CASSSPNTGELFF. CDR3 DNA: TGTGCCAGCAGCTCCCCGAACACCGGGGAGCTGTTTTTT.

The chain combines TRBV7-2 with TRBJ2-2; perhaps TRBD1 as D (5 bases). V was trimmed by 4 bases and J by 2 bases, leaving 14 bases between them. Germline CDR1 and CDR2: SGHTA and FQGNSA. This CDR3 region has 16 residues. The CDR3 here is CASSWLATANTGELFF. The CDR3 nucleotides read TGTGCCAGCAGCTGGCTGGCGACAGCTAACACCGGGGAGCTGTTTTTT.

The chain couples TRBV5-4 to TRBJ2-3; D is ambiguous. This CDR3 spans 16 amino acids. Germline loops: CDR1 SGHNT, CDR2 YYREEE (reference sequence). The V end was cut by 5 bases, the J end by 0 bases, with 16 bases between. This chain's CDR3 is CASSARSGSSTDTQYF. CDR3 nucleotide sequence: TGTGCCAGCAGTGCGCGGTCGGGCTCGAGCACAGATACGCAGTATTTT. Full variable domain (outside the CDR3, taken from reference TRBV5-4 and TRBJ2-3): ETGVTQSPTHLIKTRGQQVTLRCSSQSGHNTVSWYQQALGQGPQFIFQYYREEENGRGNFPPRFSGLQFPNYSSELNVNALELDDSALYLCASSARSGSSTDTQYFGPGTRLTVL.

The rearrangement links TRBV7-9 to TRBJ1-2, with 10 bases lining up with TRBD1. The V and J ends lost 4 bases and 6 bases, in that order; junction bases with no gene match: 2. This CDR3 is 13 amino acids long. CDR1 is SEHNR and CDR2 is FQNEAQ in the germline V gene (reference sequence). CDR3: CASSYGTGDGYTF. DNA of the CDR3: TGTGCCAGCAGCTACGGGACAGGGGATGGCTACACCTTC.

The chain links TRBV18 to TRBJ1-4; TRBD1 matches 7 bases. The germline V gene has CDR1 KGHSH and CDR2 LQKENI. J lost 3 bases, V lost 3 bases, and 4 bases had no gene match. The CDR3 covers 15 residues. CDR3 sequence reads: CASSPSRGANEKLFF. The CDR3, as DNA: TGTGCCAGCTCACCGAGCAGGGGGGCTAATGAAAAACTGTTTTTT.

The chain uses TRBV4-3 and TRBJ1-2; 7 bases are shared with TRBD1. CDR1 and CDR2 (germline): LGHNA, YSLEER. CDR3 length equals 16 residues. The V and J ends lost 2 bases and 3 bases, in that order; junction bases with no gene match: 9. CDR3 sequence: CASSQNRGRMDYGYTF. The CDR3 region has the DNA TGCGCCAGCAGCCAAAACAGGGGAAGGATGGACTATGGCTACACCTTC.

The chain uses TRBV5-1 and TRBJ2-7; 12 nucleotides agree with TRBD2. Looked up from germline, CDR1 is SGHRS and CDR2 is YFSETQ. The CDR3 sequence is 18 residues long. The J segment lost 4 bases and the V segment lost 1 base, leaving 12 bases of the junction unmatched. CDR3 loop: CASSLRGSGTSGFYEQYF. The CDR3 DNA reads as TGCGCCAGCAGCTTGCGGGGGTCAGGGACTAGCGGGTTTTACGAGCAGTACTTC.

V is TRBV19 and J is TRBJ1-5, with 11 bases fitting TRBD1. The trim removed 10 bases at V and 7 bases at J, leaving 3 bases unmatched. The CDR3 extends over 12 amino acids. Germline V gene sequence: CDR1 LNHDA, CDR2 SQIVND (reference sequence). This CDR3 reads CATRTGGQPQHF. In nucleotides, the CDR3 is TGTGCCACTAGGACAGGGGGCCAGCCCCAGCATTTT.

The chain recombines TRBV6-6 with TRBJ1-6, with 7 bases fitting TRBD1. CDR3 size: 15 residues. The V gene's germline CDR1 is MNHNY and CDR2 SVGAGI (reference sequence). Trimming cost V 1 base and J 7 bases; bases outside gene matches: 4. The CDR3 bases are TGTGCCAGCAGTTACTTGGCAGGGGGAAATTCACCCCTCCACTTT. Protein sequence: CASSYLAGGNSPLHF.

A note on this clone: This specimen includes other DNA sequences encoding the same CDR3. CDR3 sequence reads: CASSLGGNYGYTF. In DNA, the CDR3 is TGCGCCAGCAGCTTGGGGGGGAACTATGGCTACACCTTC. V and J are TRBV5-1 and TRBJ1-2; tentative D call: TRBD1 (5 bases). V lost 0 bases to trimming and J lost 2 bases, with 5 bases between them. CDR1 and CDR2 (germline): SGHRS, YFSETQ. CDR3 length equals 13 residues.

V gene TRBV6-6 combines with J gene TRBJ1-2, with D unclear. CDR1 is MNHNY, CDR2 SVGAGI, per germline (reference sequence). Trimming took off 6 bases at V and 1 base at J, with 18 bases between the two ends. The CDR3 has 16 amino acids. The CDR3 reads CASRPRESLHNYGYTF. In DNA form, the CDR3 reads TGTGCCAGCAGGCCCCGGGAGAGTCTTCATAACTATGGCTACACCTTC.

V usage is TRBV5-1 and J usage is TRBJ1-4, with 8 bases aligning to TRBD1. CDR1 SGHRS and CDR2 YFSETQ come from the germline V gene. J lost 3 bases, V lost 2 bases, and 3 bases had no gene match. The CDR3 runs to 15 residues. The CDR3 sequence: CASSLETGANEKLFF. The CDR3 DNA follows: TGCGCCAGCAGCTTAGAGACAGGGGCTAATGAAAAACTGTTTTTT. Combining the CDR3 with reference TRBV5-1 and TRBJ1-4 gives the whole variable domain KAGVTQTPRYLIKTRGQQVTLSCSPISGHRSVSWYQQTPGQGLQFLFEYFSETQRNKGNFPGRFSGRQFSNSRSEMNVSTLELGDSALYLCASSLETGANEKLFFGSGTQLSVL.

The rearrangement links TRBV28 to TRBJ2-3; weak D call: TRBD1 (5 bases). This CDR3 is built from 14 residues. The V end lost 4 bases, the J end lost 6 bases, and 14 bases lay between the germline ends. Germline assignment: CDR1 MDHEN and CDR2 SYDVKM. CDR3 residues: CASSSQGFTDTQYF. DNA for the CDR3: TGTGCCAGCAGTTCGCAGGGATTTACGGATACGCAGTATTTT. Full variable domain (rest looked up from reference TRBV28 and TRBJ2-3): DVKVTQSSRYLVKRTGEKVFLECVQDMDHENMFWYRQDPGLGLRLIYFSYDVKMKEKGDIPEGYSVSREKKERFSLILESASTNQTSMYLCASSSQGFTDTQYFGPGTRLTVL.

This clone has a single count. The chain uses TRBV5-5 and TRBJ1-2; TRBD1 matches at 7 bases. This CDR3 has 13 residues. Germline loops: CDR1 SGHKS, CDR2 YYEKEE (reference sequence). The trim removed 3 bases at V and 4 bases at J, leaving 3 bases unmatched. CDR3 DNA sequence: TGTGCCAGCAGCTCGGGACAGCTCTATGGCTACACCTTC. As protein: CASSSGQLYGYTF.

This sequence joins TRBV30 and TRBJ2-7, with D tentatively TRBD2 (6 bases). The CDR3 is 14 amino acids. Germline V CDR1 and CDR2: GTSNPN, SVGIG (reference sequence). V gave up 0 bases and J gave up 4 bases, with 13 bases separating them. The chain's CDR3 is CAWSVGGDSYEQYF. The CDR3, as DNA: TGTGCCTGGAGTGTGGGCGGGGACTCATACGAGCAGTACTTC.

The CDR3: CAWSVVALEAFF. The CDR3 DNA sequence: TGTGCCTGGAGTGTAGTAGCCCTTGAAGCTTTCTTT. V is TRBV30 and J is TRBJ1-1; no clear D. This CDR3 has 12 amino acids. V was pared by 0 bases and J by 7 bases, with 9 bases between. The germline V gene encodes CDR1 GTSNPN and CDR2 SVGIG (reference sequence).